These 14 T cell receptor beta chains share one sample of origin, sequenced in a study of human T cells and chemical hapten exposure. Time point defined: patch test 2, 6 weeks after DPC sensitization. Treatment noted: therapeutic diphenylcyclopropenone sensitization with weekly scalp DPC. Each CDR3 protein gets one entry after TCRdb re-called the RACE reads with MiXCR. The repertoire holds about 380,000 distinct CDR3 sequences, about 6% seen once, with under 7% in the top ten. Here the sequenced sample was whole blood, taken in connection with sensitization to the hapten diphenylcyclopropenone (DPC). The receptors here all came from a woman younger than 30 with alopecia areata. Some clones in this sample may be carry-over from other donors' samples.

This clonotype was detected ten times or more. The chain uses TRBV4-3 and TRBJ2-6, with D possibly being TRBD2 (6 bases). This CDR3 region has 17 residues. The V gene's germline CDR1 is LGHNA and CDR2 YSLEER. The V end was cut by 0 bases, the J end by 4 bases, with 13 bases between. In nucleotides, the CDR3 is TGCGCCAGCAGCCAAGAGGGAGGAGCGACGGGGGCCAACGTCCTGACTTTC. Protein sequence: CASSQEGGATGANVLTF.

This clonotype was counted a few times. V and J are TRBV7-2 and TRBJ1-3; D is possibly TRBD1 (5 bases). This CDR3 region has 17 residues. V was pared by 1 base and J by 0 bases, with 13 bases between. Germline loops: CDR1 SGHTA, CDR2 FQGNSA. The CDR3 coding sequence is TGTGCCAGCAGCTTAGTTGGGGCTCCGAGCTCTGGAAACACCATATATTTT. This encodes CASSLVGAPSSGNTIYF.

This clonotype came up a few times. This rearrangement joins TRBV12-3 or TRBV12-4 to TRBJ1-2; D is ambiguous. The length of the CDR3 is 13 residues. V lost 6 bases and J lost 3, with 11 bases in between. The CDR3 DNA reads TGTGCCAGCAGCCCGTCGCCGTACTATGGCTACACCTTC. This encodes CASSPSPYYGYTF.

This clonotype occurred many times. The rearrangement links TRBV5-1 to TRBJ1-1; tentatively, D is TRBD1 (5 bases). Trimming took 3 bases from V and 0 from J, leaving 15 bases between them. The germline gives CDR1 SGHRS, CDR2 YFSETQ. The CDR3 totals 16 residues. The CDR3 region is CASSWGSTGVNTEAFF. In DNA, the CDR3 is TGCGCCAGCAGCTGGGGGTCTACCGGGGTGAACACTGAAGCTTTCTTT.

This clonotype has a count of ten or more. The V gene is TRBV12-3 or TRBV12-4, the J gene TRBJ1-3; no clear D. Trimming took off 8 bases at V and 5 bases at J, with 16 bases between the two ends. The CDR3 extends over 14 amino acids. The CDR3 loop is CASFSPTLRNTIYF. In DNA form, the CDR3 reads TGTGCCAGCTTTTCCCCAACGCTACGAAACACCATATATTTT.

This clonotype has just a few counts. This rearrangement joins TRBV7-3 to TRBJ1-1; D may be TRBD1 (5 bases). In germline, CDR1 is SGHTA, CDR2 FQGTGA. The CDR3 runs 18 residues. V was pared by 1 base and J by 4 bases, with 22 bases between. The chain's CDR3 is CASSLRGGVGGLGTEAFF. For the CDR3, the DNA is TGTGCCAGCAGCTTAAGGGGAGGTGTTGGGGGTTTGGGCACTGAAGCTTTCTTT.

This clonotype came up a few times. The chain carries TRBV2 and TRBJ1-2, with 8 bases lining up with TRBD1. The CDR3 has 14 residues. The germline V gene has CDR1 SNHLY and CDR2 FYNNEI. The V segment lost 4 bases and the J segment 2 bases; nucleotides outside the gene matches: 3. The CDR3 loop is CASSAQGVNYGYTF. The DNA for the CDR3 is TGTGCCAGCAGTGCACAGGGGGTAAACTATGGCTACACCTTC.

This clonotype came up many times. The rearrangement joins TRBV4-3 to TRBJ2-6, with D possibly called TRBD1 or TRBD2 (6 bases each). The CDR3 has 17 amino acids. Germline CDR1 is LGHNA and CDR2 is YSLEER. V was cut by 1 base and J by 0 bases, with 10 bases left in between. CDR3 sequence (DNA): TGCGCCAGCAGCCAAGGGCGGGACAACTCTGGGGCCAACGTCCTGACTTTC. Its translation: CASSQGRDNSGANVLTF.

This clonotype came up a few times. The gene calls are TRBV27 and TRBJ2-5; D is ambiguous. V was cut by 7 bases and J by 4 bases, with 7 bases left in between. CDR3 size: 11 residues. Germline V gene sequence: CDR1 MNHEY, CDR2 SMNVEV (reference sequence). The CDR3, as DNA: TGTGCCAGCAAGGTCGGAGAGACCCAGTACTTC. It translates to CASKVGETQYF.

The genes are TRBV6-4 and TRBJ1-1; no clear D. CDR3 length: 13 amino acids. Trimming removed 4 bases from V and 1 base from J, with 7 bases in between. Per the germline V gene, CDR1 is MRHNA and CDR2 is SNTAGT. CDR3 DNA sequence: TGTGCCAGCAGTGCCGTCAGGAACACTGAAGCTTTCTTT. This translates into CASSAVRNTEAFF.

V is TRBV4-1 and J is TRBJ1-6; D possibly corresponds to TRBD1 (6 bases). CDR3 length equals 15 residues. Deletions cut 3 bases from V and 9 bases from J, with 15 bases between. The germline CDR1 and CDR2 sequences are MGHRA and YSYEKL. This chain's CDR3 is CASSQAQGFSSPLHF. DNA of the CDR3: TGCGCCAGCAGCCAGGCTCAGGGGTTTAGTTCACCCCTCCACTTT.

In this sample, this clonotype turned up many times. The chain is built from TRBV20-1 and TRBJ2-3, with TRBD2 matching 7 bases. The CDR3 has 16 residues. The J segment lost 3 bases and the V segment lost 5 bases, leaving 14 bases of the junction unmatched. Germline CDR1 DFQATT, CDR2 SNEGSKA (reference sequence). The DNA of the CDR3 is TGCAGTGCTCCAGGGAGAGCTAGCGGAGGAACAGATACGCAGTATTTT. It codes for CSAPGRASGGTDTQYF.

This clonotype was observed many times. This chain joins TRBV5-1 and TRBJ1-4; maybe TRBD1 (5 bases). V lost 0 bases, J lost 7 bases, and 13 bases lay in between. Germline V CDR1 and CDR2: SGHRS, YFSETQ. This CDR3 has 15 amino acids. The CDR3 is CASSLVGGKLEKLFF. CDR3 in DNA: TGCGCCAGCAGCTTGGTGGGGGGGAAACTTGAAAAACTGTTTTTT.

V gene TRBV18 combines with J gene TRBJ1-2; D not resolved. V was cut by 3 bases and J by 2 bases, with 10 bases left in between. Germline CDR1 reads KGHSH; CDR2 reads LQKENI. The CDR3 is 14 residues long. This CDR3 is CASSPSRENYGYTF. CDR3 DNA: TGTGCCAGCTCACCCTCCCGGGAAAACTATGGCTACACCTTC.